This T cell receptor beta chain emerged from a study of T cell changes during pregnancy in multiple sclerosis (dated by TCRdb to about 2019). Concerning the study at large: Changes in the T cell repertoire over the course of pregnancy were examined in this study in women with multiple sclerosis.

About this clone itself: Its antigen is not yet known. Base qualities are missing; no much larger clone stands one base away.

The library was built by means of the immunoSEQ multiplex PCR assay. TCRdb stores this immuneACCESS table with in-frame sequences only. Part of the clones is absent; in the studies checked, under half of the shortfall reflects unresolved V genes, and no reason is known for the rest. This sample holds almost 55,000 clones; around 90% were observed only once. The top ten constitute roughly 3% of the sample. The V and J ends are trimmed by 5 bases and 1 base, leaving 14 bases between them. Via the germline V gene (reference sequence), CDR1 is MNHEY and CDR2 SMNVEV. The CDR3 numbers 15 residues from cysteine through phenylalanine. The DNA shown is the 45-base CDR3, in frame from base 1.

Sequencing used CD8+ T cells from peripheral blood mononuclear cells, obtained before pregnancy. The clonotype comes from a female donor with multiple sclerosis, enrolled in a pregnancy study. The rearranged chain carries TRBV27 and TRBJ1-1; possibly the D gene is TRBD1, per 6 matching bases. The nucleotide sequence is TGTGCCAGCAGTCTCCCGGGACATCCGAACACTGAAGCTTTCTTT. This translates into CASSLPGHPNTEAFF.